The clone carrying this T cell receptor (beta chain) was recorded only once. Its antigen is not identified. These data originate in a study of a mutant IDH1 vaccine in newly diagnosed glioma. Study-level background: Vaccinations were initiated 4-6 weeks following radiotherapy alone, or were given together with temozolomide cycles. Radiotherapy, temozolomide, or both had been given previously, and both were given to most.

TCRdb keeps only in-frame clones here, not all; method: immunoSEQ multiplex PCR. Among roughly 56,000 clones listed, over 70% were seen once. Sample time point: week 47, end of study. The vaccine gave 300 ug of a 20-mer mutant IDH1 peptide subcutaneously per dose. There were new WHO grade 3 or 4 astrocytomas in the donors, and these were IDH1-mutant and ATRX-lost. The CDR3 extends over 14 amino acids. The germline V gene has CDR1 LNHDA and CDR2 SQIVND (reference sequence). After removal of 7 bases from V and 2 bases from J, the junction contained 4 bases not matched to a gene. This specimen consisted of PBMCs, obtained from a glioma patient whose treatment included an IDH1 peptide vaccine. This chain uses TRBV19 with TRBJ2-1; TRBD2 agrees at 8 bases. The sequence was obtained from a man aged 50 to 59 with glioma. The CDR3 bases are TGTGCCAGTATGGGTAGCGGGGCCTACAATGAGCAGTTCTTC. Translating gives CASMGSGAYNEQFF.